This T cell receptor (beta chain) appears in the sequencing data of a study of blood T cell repertoires in COVID-19. Sequencing was performed with immunoSEQ multiplex PCR; in TCRdb, only in-frame clones are kept and a portion is missing. This sample has over 200,000 clones, with about nine tenths found just once. Unmatched junction bases numbered 10, after V lost 4 bases and J lost 2 bases. Germline V CDR1 and CDR2: SGHTA, FQGNSA. The CDR3 covers 16 residues. The sample was peripheral blood. The source is a woman aged 60 to 75 with acute or convalescent COVID-19. The V call is TRBV7-2, the J call TRBJ2-7; 8 bases agree with TRBD2. This CDR3 is CASSSAGSGIAYEQYF. Written as DNA, the CDR3 is TGTGCCAGCAGCTCGGCGGGTAGCGGGATAGCCTACGAGCAGTACTTC.